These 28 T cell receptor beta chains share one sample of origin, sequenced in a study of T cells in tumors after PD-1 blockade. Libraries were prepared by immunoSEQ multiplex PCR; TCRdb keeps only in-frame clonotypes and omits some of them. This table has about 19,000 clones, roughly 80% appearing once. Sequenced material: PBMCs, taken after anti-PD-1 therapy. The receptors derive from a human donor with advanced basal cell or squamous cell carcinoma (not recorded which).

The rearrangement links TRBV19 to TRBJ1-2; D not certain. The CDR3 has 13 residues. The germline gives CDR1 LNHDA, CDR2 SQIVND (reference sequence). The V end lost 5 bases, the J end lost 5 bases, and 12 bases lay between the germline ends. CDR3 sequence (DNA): TGTGCCAGTAGTCCCTTGAGGCAGTATGGCTACACCTTC. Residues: CASSPLRQYGYTF.

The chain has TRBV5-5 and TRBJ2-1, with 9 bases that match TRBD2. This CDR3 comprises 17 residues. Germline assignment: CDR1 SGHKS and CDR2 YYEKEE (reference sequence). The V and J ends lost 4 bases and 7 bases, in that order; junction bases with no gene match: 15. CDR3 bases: TGTGCCAGCAGCGCATTTTTACATAGCGGGAGTATGAATGAGCAGTTCTTC. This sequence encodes CASSAFLHSGSMNEQFF.

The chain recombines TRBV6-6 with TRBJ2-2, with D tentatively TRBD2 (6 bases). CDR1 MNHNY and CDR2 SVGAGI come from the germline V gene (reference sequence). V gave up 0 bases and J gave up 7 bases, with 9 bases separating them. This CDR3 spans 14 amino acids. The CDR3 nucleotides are TGTGCCAGCAGTTACTCGAGGGAGGTCGGGGAGCTGTTTTTT. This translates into CASSYSREVGELFF.

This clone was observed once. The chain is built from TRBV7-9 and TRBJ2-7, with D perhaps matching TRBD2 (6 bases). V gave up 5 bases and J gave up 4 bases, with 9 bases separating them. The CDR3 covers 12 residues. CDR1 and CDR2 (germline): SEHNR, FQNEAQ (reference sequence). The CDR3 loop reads CASSVGTYEQYF. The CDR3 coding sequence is TGTGCCAGCAGCGTCGGGACTTACGAGCAGTACTTC.

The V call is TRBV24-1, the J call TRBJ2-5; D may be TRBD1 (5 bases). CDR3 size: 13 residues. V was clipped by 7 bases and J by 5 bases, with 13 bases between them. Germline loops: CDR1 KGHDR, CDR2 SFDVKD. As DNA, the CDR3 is TGTGCCACCAGAGGGGTAGTTGACGAGACCCAGTACTTC. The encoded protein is CATRGVVDETQYF.

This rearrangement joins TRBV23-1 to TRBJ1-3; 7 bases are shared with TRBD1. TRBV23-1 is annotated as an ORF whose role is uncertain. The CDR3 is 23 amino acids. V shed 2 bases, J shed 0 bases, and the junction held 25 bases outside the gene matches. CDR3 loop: CASSQPSPRRQGVRPSSGNTIYF. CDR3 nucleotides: TGCGCCAGCAGTCAACCATCCCCACGAAGACAGGGTGTCCGCCCGTCCTCTGGAAACACCATATATTTT.

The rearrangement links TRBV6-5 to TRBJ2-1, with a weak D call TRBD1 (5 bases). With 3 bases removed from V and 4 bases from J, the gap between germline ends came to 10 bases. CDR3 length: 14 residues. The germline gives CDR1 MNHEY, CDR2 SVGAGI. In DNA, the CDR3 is TGTGCCAGCAGTTATGGGGCTTCATACAATGAGCAGTTCTTC. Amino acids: CASSYGASYNEQFF.

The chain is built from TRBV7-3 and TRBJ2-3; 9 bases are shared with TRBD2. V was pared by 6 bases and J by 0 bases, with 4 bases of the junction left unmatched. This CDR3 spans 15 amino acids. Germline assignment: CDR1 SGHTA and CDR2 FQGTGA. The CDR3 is CASSFSGGSTDTQYF. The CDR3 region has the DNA TGTGCCAGCAGTTTTAGCGGGGGTAGCACAGATACGCAGTATTTT.

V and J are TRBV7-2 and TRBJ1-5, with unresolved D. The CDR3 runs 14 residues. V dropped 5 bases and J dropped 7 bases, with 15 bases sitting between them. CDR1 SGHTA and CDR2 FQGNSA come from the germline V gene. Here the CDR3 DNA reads TGTGCCAGCAGCCCTGGACCAGGAGGACAGCCCCAGCATTTT. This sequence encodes CASSPGPGGQPQHF.

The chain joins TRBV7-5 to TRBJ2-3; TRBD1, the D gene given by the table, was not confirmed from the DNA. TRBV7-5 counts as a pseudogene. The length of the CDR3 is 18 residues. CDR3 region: CVRSLVGGTGWVEDTQYF. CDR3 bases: TGTGTCAGAAGCTTAGTAGGGGGAACAGGGTGGGTTGAAGATACGCAGTATTTT.

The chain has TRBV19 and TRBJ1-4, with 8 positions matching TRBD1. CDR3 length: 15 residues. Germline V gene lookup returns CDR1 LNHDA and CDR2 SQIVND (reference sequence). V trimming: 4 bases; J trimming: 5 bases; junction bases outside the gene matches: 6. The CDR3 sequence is CASSRQGARNEKLFF. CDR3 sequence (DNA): TGTGCCAGTAGTAGGCAGGGGGCTAGGAATGAAAAACTGTTTTTT.

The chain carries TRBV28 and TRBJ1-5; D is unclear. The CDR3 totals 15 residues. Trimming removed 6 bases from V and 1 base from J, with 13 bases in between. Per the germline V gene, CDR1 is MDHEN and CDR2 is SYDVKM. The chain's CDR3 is CASSPGSLSNQPQHF. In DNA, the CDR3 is TGTGCCAGCAGCCCAGGATCACTAAGCAATCAGCCCCAGCATTTT. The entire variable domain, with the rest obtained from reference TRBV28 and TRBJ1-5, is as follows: DVKVTQSSRYLVKRTGEKVFLECVQDMDHENMFWYRQDPGLGLRLIYFSYDVKMKEKGDIPEGYSVSREKKERFSLILESASTNQTSMYLCASSPGSLSNQPQHFGDGTRLSIL.

CDR3 amino acids: CASSLRREQYF. CDR3 nucleotides: TGTGCCAGCAGTTTAAGAAGAGAGCAGTACTTC. The chain links TRBV28 to TRBJ2-7; the D is unclear. Per the germline V gene, CDR1 is MDHEN and CDR2 is SYDVKM. Trimming shortened V by 2 bases and J by 7 bases, and 6 bases separated the two germline ends. CDR3 length equals 11 residues.

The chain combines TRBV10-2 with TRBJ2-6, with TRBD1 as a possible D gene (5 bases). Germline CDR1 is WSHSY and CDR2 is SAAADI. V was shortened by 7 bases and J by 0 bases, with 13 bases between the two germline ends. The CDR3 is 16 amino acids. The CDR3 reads CASTMSQDSGANVLTF. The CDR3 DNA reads TGCGCCAGCACCATGTCACAGGACTCTGGGGCCAACGTCCTGACTTTC.

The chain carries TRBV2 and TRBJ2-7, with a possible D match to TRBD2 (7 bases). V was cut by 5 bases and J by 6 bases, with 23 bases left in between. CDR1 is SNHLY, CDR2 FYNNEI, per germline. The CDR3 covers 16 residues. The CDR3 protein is CASSKTPGRGAGEQYF. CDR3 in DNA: TGTGCCAGCAGTAAAACCCCGGGGAGGGGGGCAGGCGAGCAGTACTTC.

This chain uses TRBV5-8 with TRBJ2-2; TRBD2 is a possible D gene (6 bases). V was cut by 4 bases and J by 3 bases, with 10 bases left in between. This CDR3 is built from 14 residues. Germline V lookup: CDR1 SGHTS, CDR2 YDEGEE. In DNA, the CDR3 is TGTGCCAGCAGCGGGACTTTCTACACCGGGGAGCTGTTTTTT. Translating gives CASSGTFYTGELFF. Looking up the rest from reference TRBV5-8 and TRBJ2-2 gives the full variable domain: EAGVTQSPTHLIKTRGQQATLRCSPISGHTSVYWYQQALGLGLQFLLWYDEGEERNRGNFPPRFSGRQFPNYSSELNVNALELEDSALYLCASSGTFYTGELFFGEGSRLTVL.

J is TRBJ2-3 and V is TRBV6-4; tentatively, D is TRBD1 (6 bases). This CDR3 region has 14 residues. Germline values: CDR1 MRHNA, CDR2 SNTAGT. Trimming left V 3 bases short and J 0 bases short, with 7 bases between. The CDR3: CASSEGTSTDTQYF. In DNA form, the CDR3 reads TGTGCCAGCAGTGAAGGGACAAGCACAGATACGCAGTATTTT.

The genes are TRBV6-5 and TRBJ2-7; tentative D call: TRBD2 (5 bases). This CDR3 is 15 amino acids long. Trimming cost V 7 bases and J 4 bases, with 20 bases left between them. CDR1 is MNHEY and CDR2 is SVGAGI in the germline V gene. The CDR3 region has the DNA TGTGCCAGCACCCCACCAAAGGGAGAATCTTACGAGCAGTACTTC. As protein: CASTPPKGESYEQYF.

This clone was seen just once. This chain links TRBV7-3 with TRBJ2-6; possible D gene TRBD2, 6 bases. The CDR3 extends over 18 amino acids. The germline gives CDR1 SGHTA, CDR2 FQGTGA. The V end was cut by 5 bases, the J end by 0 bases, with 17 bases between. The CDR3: CASSHRDGGTSGANVLTF. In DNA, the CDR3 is TGTGCCAGCAGCCACCGGGACGGCGGGACCTCTGGGGCCAACGTCCTGACTTTC.

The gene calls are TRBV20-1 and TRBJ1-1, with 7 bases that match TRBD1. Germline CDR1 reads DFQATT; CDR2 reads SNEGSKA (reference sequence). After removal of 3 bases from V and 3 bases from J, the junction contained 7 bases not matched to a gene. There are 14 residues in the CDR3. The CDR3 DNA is TGCAGTGCTAGTAAAGGGGGCGGGTACACTGAAGCTTTCTTT. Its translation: CSASKGGGYTEAFF.

This CDR3 is CASSSTFWAGTPNTGELFF. The CDR3 DNA sequence: TGTGCCAGCAGCTCCACGTTCTGGGCCGGGACACCGAACACCGGGGAGCTGTTTTTT. The chain combines TRBV13 with TRBJ2-2; a weak D match, TRBD1 (6 bases). The CDR3 has 19 amino acids. Trimming took off 4 bases at V and 0 bases at J, with 21 bases between the two ends. CDR1 is PRHDT, CDR2 FYEKMQ, per germline (reference sequence).

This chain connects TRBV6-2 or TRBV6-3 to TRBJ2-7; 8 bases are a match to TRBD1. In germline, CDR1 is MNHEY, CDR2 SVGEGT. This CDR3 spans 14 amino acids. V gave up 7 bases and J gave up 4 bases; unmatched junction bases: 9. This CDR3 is CASIPFQGAYEQYF. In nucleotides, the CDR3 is TGTGCCAGCATCCCATTCCAGGGGGCTTACGAGCAGTACTTC.

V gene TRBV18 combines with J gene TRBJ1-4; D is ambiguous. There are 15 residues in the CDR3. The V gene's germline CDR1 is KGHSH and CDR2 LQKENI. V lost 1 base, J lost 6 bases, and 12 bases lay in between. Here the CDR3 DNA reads TGTGCCAGCTCACCACAAGGCAGGCCGGATGAAAAACTGTTTTTT. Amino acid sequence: CASSPQGRPDEKLFF.

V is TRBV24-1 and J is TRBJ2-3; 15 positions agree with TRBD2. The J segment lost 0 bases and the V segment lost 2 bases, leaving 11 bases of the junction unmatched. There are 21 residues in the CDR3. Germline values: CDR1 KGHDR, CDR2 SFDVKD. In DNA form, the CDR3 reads TGTGCCACCAGTGATTCATTTCCGGGACTAGCGGGAGGAGTAAGCACAGATACGCAGTATTTT. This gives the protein CATSDSFPGLAGGVSTDTQYF.

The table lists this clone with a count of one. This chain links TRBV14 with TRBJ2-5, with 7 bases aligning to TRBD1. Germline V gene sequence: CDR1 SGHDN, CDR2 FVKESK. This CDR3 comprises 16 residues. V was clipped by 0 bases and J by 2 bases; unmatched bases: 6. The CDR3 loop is CASSQDRGTVQETQYF. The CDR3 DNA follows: TGTGCCAGCAGCCAAGATAGGGGGACAGTACAAGAGACCCAGTACTTC.

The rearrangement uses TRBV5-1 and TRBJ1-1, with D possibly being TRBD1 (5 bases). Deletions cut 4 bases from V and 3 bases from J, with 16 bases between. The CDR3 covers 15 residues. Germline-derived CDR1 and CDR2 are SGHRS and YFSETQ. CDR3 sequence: CASSIELGGDTEAFF. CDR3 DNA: TGCGCCAGCAGCATAGAACTCGGAGGGGACACTGAAGCTTTCTTT.

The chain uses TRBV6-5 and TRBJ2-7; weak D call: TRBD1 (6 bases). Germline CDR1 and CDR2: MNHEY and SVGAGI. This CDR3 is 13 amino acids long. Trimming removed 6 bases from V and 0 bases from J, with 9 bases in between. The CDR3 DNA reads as TGTGCCAGCAGGGGGACAAACTCCTACGAGCAGTACTTC. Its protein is CASRGTNSYEQYF.

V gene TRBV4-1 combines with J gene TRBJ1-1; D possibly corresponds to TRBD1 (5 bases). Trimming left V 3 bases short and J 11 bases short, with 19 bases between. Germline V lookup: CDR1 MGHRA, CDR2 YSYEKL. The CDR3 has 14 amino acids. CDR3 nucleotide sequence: TGCGCCAGCAGCCAGTCGGGACCGCTTGGGGAGGCTTTCTTT. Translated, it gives CASSQSGPLGEAFF.